This T cell receptor beta chain emerged from a study of T cell repertoires in cytomegalovirus infection. Points from the study as a whole: HLA-C-restricted CMV clonotypes gave the most frequent clonotype in two of eight donors. Carriers of CMV plus the relevant HLA were identified by cumulative public TCR beta family frequency.

MiXCR, run by TCRdb on the reads, gives a single entry per CDR3 protein. Among hundreds of thousands of distinct CDR3 sequences listed, about 42% were seen once. This CDR3 has 16 residues. The ends were cut back, 1 base at V and 5 bases at J, with 16 bases in the middle. Germline assignment: CDR1 KGHDR and CDR2 SFDVKD. This clonotype has more than one count but fewer than ten. What it recognizes is unknown. The V and J genes are TRBV24-1 and TRBJ2-5; perhaps D is TRBD1 or TRBD2 (6 bases each). The sequence came from a human donor in good health (CMV status not recorded). Some clones in this sample may be carry-over from other donors' samples. The source was cultured PBMCs, collected from culture after CMV antigen stimulation. The CDR3 reads CATSDFKVGGDETQYF. The CDR3 DNA is TGTGCCACCAGTGATTTTAAGGTCGGGGGCGACGAGACCCAGTACTTC.